This T cell receptor beta chain was sequenced during a study of metastatic and nonmetastatic thyroid tumors. About the research overall: For malignant and benign thyroid patients, tumor or nodule tissue and blood were the sources whose repertoires were compared.

Study-level results: Patients with malignant thyroid tumors reportedly had significantly higher TCR beta diversity than those with benign nodules, in blood and tumor.

Each patient went into thyroid surgery without having received any treatment. Concerning this clone itself: Its antigen is unknown.

TCRdb re-called clones from the PCR reads using MiXCR. The sample records almost 8,500 clones, about 40% being singletons. V was pared by 5 bases and J by 5 bases, with 11 bases of the junction left unmatched. The CDR3 contains 15 residues. Germline V gene lookup returns CDR1 MNHNS and CDR2 SASEGT. The chain links TRBV6-1 to TRBJ2-5; 7 bases match TRBD1. The sample was tumor tissue. The sequence came from a male donor with papillary thyroid cancer or a benign thyroid nodule (not recorded which). Some clones in this sample may be carry-over from other donors' samples. The CDR3 sequence: CASSLTGDERETQYF. The CDR3 nucleotides are TGTGCCAGCAGTTTAACAGGGGATGAGAGGGAGACCCAGTACTTC.